The 23 T cell receptor beta chains below come from one sample, sequenced in a study of cytomegalovirus exposure and HLA in healthy donors. A multiplex PCR was run with 60 Vbeta primers and 13 Jbeta primers. Clones were sequenced by immunoSEQ multiplex PCR, and TCRdb holds only the in-frame ones, with some missing. The sample table includes 35,000 to 45,000 clones. The sample comprised PBMCs. The receptors were sampled from a man aged 30 to 39 in good health and CMV-seronegative.

The V call is TRBV6-4, the J call TRBJ2-3, with TRBD2 identical over 8 bases. The trim removed 3 bases at V and 1 base at J, leaving 0 bases unmatched. CDR3 size: 14 residues. From germline, CDR1 is MRHNA and CDR2 SNTAGT. CDR3 bases: TGTGCCAGCAGTGAAGCGGGGGGCACAGATACGCAGTATTTT. Translated, it gives CASSEAGGTDTQYF.

V and J are TRBV6-1 and TRBJ2-2; the match to TRBD1 covers 7 bases. The trim removed 6 bases at V and 5 bases at J, leaving 6 bases unmatched. There are 14 residues in the CDR3. Germline values: CDR1 MNHNS, CDR2 SASEGT. CDR3 bases: TGTGCCAGCAGCCTAACAGGGGAGACCGGGGAGCTGTTTTTT. Protein: CASSLTGETGELFF.

Details on this clone: One end of the junction is discordant with germline, which a read error may explain. The same CDR3 is also encoded by other DNA sequences in this sample. The gene calls are TRBV4-3 and TRBJ1-6; D gene ambiguous. This CDR3 has 13 amino acids. From germline, CDR1 is LGHNA and CDR2 YSLEER. Here the CDR3 DNA reads TGCGCCAGCAGCCCAGAACTTAATTCACCCCTACACTTT. Translation: CASSPELNSPLHF.

The chain is built from TRBV4-3 and TRBJ1-3; D possibly corresponds to TRBD1 (6 bases). Germline lookup yields CDR1 LGHNA and CDR2 YSLEER. The CDR3 has 19 amino acids. Between the trimmed V and J ends, which lost 0 bases and 1 base, there was a span of 19 bases. The CDR3 DNA follows: TGCGCCAGCAGCCAAGATTGGCGGGGGCTCGCCTCATCTGGAAACACCATATATTTT. Protein product: CASSQDWRGLASSGNTIYF.

CDR3 DNA sequence: TGTGCCAGCAGCGAAAGCGGGACAACCTACGAGCAGTACTTC. Translating gives CASSESGTTYEQYF. V and J are TRBV5-4 and TRBJ2-7, with D possibly matching TRBD2 (7 bases). V was pared by 4 bases and J by 2 bases, with 13 bases between. The germline CDR1 and CDR2 sequences are SGHNT and YYREEE (reference sequence). The CDR3 sequence is 14 residues long.

The rearrangement uses TRBV4-3 and TRBJ2-2; 7 nucleotides line up with TRBD2. Germline lookup yields CDR1 LGHNA and CDR2 YSLEER. V shed 3 bases and J 4 bases; nucleotides not matched to a gene: 5. The CDR3 extends over 15 amino acids. The DNA of the CDR3 is TGCGCCAGCAGCCACAACGGGAGGAGCACCGGGGAGCTGTTTTTT. Translation: CASSHNGRSTGELFF.

The V call is TRBV9, the J call TRBJ2-5; 10 bases line up with TRBD2. Unmatched junction bases numbered 4, after V lost 3 bases and J lost 2 bases. The CDR3 consists of 15 residues. Germline V gene data show CDR1 as SGDLS and CDR2 as YYNGEE. The CDR3 is CASSGWTSGQETQYF. The CDR3 nucleotides are TGTGCCAGCAGCGGATGGACTAGCGGACAAGAGACCCAGTACTTC.

The chain couples TRBV9 to TRBJ1-3; D perhaps matches TRBD1 (5 bases). This CDR3 has 13 residues. From germline, CDR1 is SGDLS and CDR2 YYNGEE. V lost 4 bases, J lost 1 base, and 6 bases lay in between. CDR3 loop: CASSRGSGNTIYF. The CDR3 DNA reads as TGTGCCAGCAGCAGGGGATCTGGAAACACCATATATTTT.

The DNA for the CDR3 is TGTGCCAGCAGTCCGACAGGGCCCCTCTCCTACGAGCAGTACTTC. It specifies CASSPTGPLSYEQYF. The rearrangement uses TRBV6-5 and TRBJ2-7; 7 bases agree with TRBD1. CDR3 size: 15 residues. Losses at the gene ends were 5 bases for V and 0 bases for J; bases not matched to a gene: 7. CDR1 and CDR2 (germline): MNHEY, SVGAGI.

This rearrangement joins TRBV5-1 to TRBJ1-3, with a weak D call TRBD1 (6 bases). Looked up from germline, CDR1 is SGHRS and CDR2 is YFSETQ. The CDR3 has 14 amino acids. V lost 4 bases and J 4 bases, leaving 12 bases between the germline ends. The CDR3 reads CASSVQGSGNTIYF. The CDR3 nucleotides are TGCGCCAGCAGCGTACAGGGTTCCGGAAACACCATATATTTT.

The gene calls are TRBV7-2 and TRBJ2-1; the D gene is possibly TRBD2 (6 bases). Trimming took 5 bases from V and 4 from J, leaving 15 bases between them. Germline CDR1 is SGHTA and CDR2 is FQGNSA. CDR3 size: 15 residues. The CDR3 sequence: CASSPASRGYNEQFF. The CDR3 region has the DNA TGTGCCAGCAGCCCGGCGTCGCGGGGTTACAATGAGCAGTTCTTC.

The J gene is TRBJ2-1, the V gene TRBV7-9; 9 bases fit TRBD2. The ends lost 5 bases at V and 14 bases at J; junction bases unmatched: 7. The CDR3 runs to 12 residues. Germline lookup yields CDR1 SEHNR and CDR2 FQNEAQ (reference sequence). Written as DNA, the CDR3 is TGTGCCAGCAGCAGCAGGACTAGCGTAGAGTTCTTC. Amino acid sequence: CASSSRTSVEFF.

The chain has TRBV4-1 and TRBJ2-1, with 10 positions matching TRBD2. This CDR3 contains 18 residues. CDR1 is MGHRA, CDR2 YSYEKL, per germline. Unmatched junction bases numbered 13, after V lost 3 bases and J lost 5 bases. As DNA, the CDR3 is TGCGCCAGCAGCCAGCTAGATTTGGGACTAGCGACCGACAATGAGCAGTTCTTC. Amino acids: CASSQLDLGLATDNEQFF.

This chain joins TRBV6-1 and TRBJ1-1, with D maybe TRBD1 (5 bases). The V gene's germline CDR1 is MNHNS and CDR2 SASEGT. This CDR3 region has 15 residues. Trimming stripped 2 bases from V and 3 bases from J, with 13 bases between. The CDR3 DNA is TGTGCCAGCAGTGAACAGGGAATGTTGCACACTGAAGCTTTCTTT. Encoded protein: CASSEQGMLHTEAFF.

This chain connects TRBV6-5 to TRBJ2-3; 14 bases are shared with TRBD2. The CDR3 runs to 15 residues. The germline CDR1 and CDR2 sequences are MNHEY and SVGAGI. V lost 7 bases, J lost 4 bases, and 4 bases stayed unmatched. The CDR3 DNA reads as TGTGCCAGCAAGGGACTAGCGGGGGATGCAGATACGCAGTATTTT. It codes for CASKGLAGDADTQYF.

In nucleotides, the CDR3 is TGTGCCAGCAGCGCTACAGGGGGCCGTGGAAACACCATATATTTT. Amino acids: CASSATGGRGNTIYF. The rearrangement joins TRBV9 to TRBJ1-3; TRBD1 matches at 9 bases. The length of the CDR3 is 15 residues. CDR1 and CDR2 (germline): SGDLS, YYNGEE. Trimming cost V 3 bases and J 3 bases; bases outside gene matches: 4.

This chain connects TRBV5-1 to TRBJ1-2; tentatively, D is TRBD1 (5 bases). Trimming left V 1 base short and J 7 bases short, with 20 bases between. The CDR3 sequence is 16 residues long. The V gene's germline CDR1 is SGHRS and CDR2 YFSETQ. The CDR3: CASSLSGINSLTGYTF. The CDR3 coding sequence is TGCGCCAGCAGCTTGTCAGGGATAAACTCTTTAACTGGCTACACCTTC.

The chain joins TRBV2 to TRBJ1-3, with a weak D call TRBD1 (5 bases). The length of the CDR3 is 14 residues. The germline V gene has CDR1 SNHLY and CDR2 FYNNEI. The germline V and J ends were trimmed by 8 bases and 0 bases, with 11 bases remaining between them. The DNA of the CDR3 is TGTGCCAGCCTGACGACAGTCTCTGGAAACACCATATATTTT. Its translation: CASLTTVSGNTIYF.

The J gene is TRBJ2-2, the V gene TRBV6-1; D perhaps matches TRBD1 (6 bases). V was shortened by 1 base and J by 5 bases, with 11 bases between the two germline ends. CDR3 length equals 15 residues. CDR1 is MNHNS and CDR2 is SASEGT in the germline V gene. The CDR3 is CASSEEQGGTGELFF. CDR3 sequence (DNA): TGTGCCAGCAGTGAAGAACAGGGCGGGACCGGGGAGCTGTTTTTT.

A word on this clone: Germline is not matched at one junction end, which may reflect a read error. This sequence joins TRBV7-9 and TRBJ2-5, with 11 bases aligning to TRBD2. The DNA end lines up better with TRBJ2-7; the J call may be wrong. Germline lookup yields CDR1 SEHNR and CDR2 FQNEAQ (reference sequence). The CDR3 runs 17 residues. CDR3 in DNA: TGTGCCAGCAGCGTAGCCGGTGGGCTAGCGGGAGGACGCGAGCAGTACTTC. Translating gives CASSVAGGLAGGREQYF.

The rearrangement joins TRBV7-9 to TRBJ1-1; D ambiguous. The CDR3 loop spans 15 amino acids. From germline, CDR1 is SEHNR and CDR2 FQNEAQ (reference sequence). The V end was cut by 5 bases, the J end by 0 bases, with 13 bases between. In nucleotides, the CDR3 is TGTGCCAGCAGCAGCCGGGATCCAATGAACACTGAAGCTTTCTTT. Its translation: CASSSRDPMNTEAFF.

V is TRBV19 and J is TRBJ2-3; D is possibly TRBD2 (6 bases). The length of the CDR3 is 17 residues. From germline, CDR1 is LNHDA and CDR2 SQIVND (reference sequence). V shed 5 bases and J shed 4 bases, with 22 bases lying between them. CDR3 coding DNA: TGTGCCAGTAGTTGGTCCCGGGGGACCGGTCTTGCAGATACGCAGTATTTT. Protein: CASSWSRGTGLADTQYF.

This chain joins TRBV29-1 and TRBJ2-2; 9 nucleotides match TRBD2. Losses at the gene ends were 3 bases for V and 6 bases for J; bases not matched to a gene: 8. Germline loops: CDR1 SQVTM, CDR2 ANQGSEA. CDR3 length: 15 amino acids. The CDR3 sequence is CSVDSRREGAGELFF. The CDR3, as DNA: TGCAGCGTTGACAGTAGGCGGGAGGGTGCCGGGGAGCTGTTTTTT.